These T cell receptor beta chains were read from a single sample in a study of sequential checkpoint blockade in melanoma. Profiled with immunoSEQ multiplex PCR; TCRdb holds only in-frame clones, not every one. The sample lists fewer than 10,000 clones; about 88% were seen once. The material was CD8+ T cells sorted from blood (inferred from file names), obtained from a patient given nivolumab and ipilimumab in sequence. These receptors originate from a human donor with melanoma. Each CDR3 is given with its conserved first and last residue. The D gene is left open where the match is weak. Rows give clone size only sometimes, using once, few, many, or a class for an expanded clone.

d_call clone_size j_call v_call cdr3_nt cdr3_aa
TRBD1 . TRBJ1-2 TRBV27 TGTGCCAGCAGTTTAATTTTTGGGGACAGGAACTATGGCTACACCTTC CASSLIFGDRNYGYTF
TRBD1 few TRBJ1-5 TRBV4-1 TGCGCCAGCAGCCTAAGGGACAGCCAAGATCAGCCCCAGCATTTT CASSLRDSQDQPQHF
TRBD1 . TRBJ1-2 TRBV27 TGTGCCAGCAGTTACGATATCGCCGGGACAGGGGGTGGCTACACCTTC CASSYDIAGTGGGYTF
. . TRBJ1-2 TRBV19 TGTGCCAGTAGTATTATAGGGGGAATGGAAAACTATGGCTACACCTTC CASSIIGGMENYGYTF
. . TRBJ1-1 TRBV14 TGTGCCAGCAGCCCTAGGAGGTTCACTGAAGCTTTCTTT CASSPRRFTEAFF
TRBD1 . TRBJ1-2 TRBV5-4 TGTGCCAGCAGCCTGGCCGGGACAGGGTTTAACTATGGCTACACCTTC CASSLAGTGFNYGYTF
TRBD1 . TRBJ2-7 TRBV5-1 TGCGCCAGCAGCTTAGCGGGACAGGGGACCTACGAGCAGTACTTC CASSLAGQGTYEQYF
. . TRBJ1-5 TRBV28 TGTGCCAGCAGTTTAGGGCAGGGGTGGCAGCCCCAGCATTTT CASSLGQGWQPQHF
. . TRBJ1-1 TRBV6-5 TGTGCCAGCAGTTACGGGGCCGGAATGAACACTGAAGCTTTCTTT CASSYGAGMNTEAFF
TRBD1 . TRBJ1-5 TRBV11-2 TGTGCCAGCAGCCCACAGGGGCTTGATCAGCCCCAGCATTTT CASSPQGLDQPQHF
TRBD2 . TRBJ2-3 TRBV6-6 TGTGCCAGCAGTTACTCGCTAGCGGGATCCGGAGATACGCAGTATTTT CASSYSLAGSGDTQYF
. . TRBJ2-7 TRBV5-4 TGTGCCAGCAGCGCTTCGGAGAGCTCCTACGAGCAGTACTTC CASSASESSYEQYF
TRBD2 . TRBJ2-7 TRBV19 TGTGCCAGTAGTGTGGCGGGAGGATACTCTTCCTACGAGCAGTACTTC CASSVAGGYSSYEQYF
TRBD2 . TRBJ2-3 TRBV11-2 TGTGCCAGCAAGTCCCGGGACTACCTCAGGGATACGCAGTATTTT CASKSRDYLRDTQYF